Presented here are 2 T cell receptor beta chains from one specimen sequenced in a study of blood T cell repertoires in COVID-19. The method was immunoSEQ multiplex PCR; TCRdb's version includes in-frame clones alone and lacks a portion of them. In the table there are 120,000 to 150,000 clones, 85% of which are singletons. The sequenced sample was PBMCs or T cells enriched from blood (not recorded which). These receptors came from a woman aged 40 to 50 who had recovered from COVID-19.

The gene calls are TRBV10-3 and TRBJ1-3; 10 nucleotides align to TRBD1. Germline CDR1 is ENHRY and CDR2 is SYGVKD. The CDR3 covers 16 residues. J was trimmed by 1 base and V by 6 bases; bases with no gene match: 6. The CDR3 coding sequence is TGTGCCATCAGGGAGACAGGGGGCAAGTCTGGAAACACCATATATTTT. The encoded protein is CAIRETGGKSGNTIYF.

This rearrangement joins TRBV27 to TRBJ1-4, with a weak D call TRBD1 (6 bases). There are 13 residues in the CDR3. Germline V gives CDR1 MNHEY, CDR2 SMNVEV (reference sequence). Trimming stripped 5 bases from V and 7 bases from J, with 11 bases between. The CDR3 is CASSQNRAEKLFF. CDR3 DNA sequence: TGTGCCAGCAGTCAAAACAGGGCTGAAAAACTGTTTTTT. The variable domain in full, completed from reference TRBV27 and TRBJ1-4, reads EAQVTQNPRYLITVTGKKLTVTCSQNMNHEYMSWYRQDPGLGLRQIYYSMNVEVTDKGDVPEGYKVSRKEKRNFPLILESPSPNQTSLYFCASSQNRAEKLFFGSGTQLSVL.